The clone carrying this TCR beta chain was observed a few times. The data stem from a study of blood T cell repertoires in COVID-19. The CDR3 is made up of 15 amino acids. Trimming shortened V by 6 bases and J by 2 bases, and 16 bases separated the two germline ends. In germline, CDR1 is MNHNY, CDR2 SVGAGI (reference sequence). In the original processing: Using reference gene primer amplification, nucleated cell counts were estimated. The table came from immunoSEQ multiplex PCR; TCRdb's copy has only in-frame clones and leaves some out. The D gene and trimming were derived from the DNA, and the V and J assignments and clone size from that table. The sample includes over 400,000 clones, 80% to 90% seen only once; the top ten take almost 1.5%.

The chain recombines TRBV6-6 with TRBJ1-2, with D uncertain. The source material was peripheral blood. This receptor was obtained from a woman younger than 45 with active or convalescent COVID-19. CDR3 amino acids: CASSLSPIQNYGYTF. The CDR3 DNA reads TGTGCCAGCAGCTTAAGCCCGATCCAAAACTATGGCTACACCTTC.